Listed here are 7 T cell receptor beta chains from one sample, sequenced in a study of blood T cell repertoires in COVID-19. Profiling relied on immunoSEQ multiplex PCR, and the TCRdb table lists in-frame clones only, not all of them. Found here are under 300,000 clones, 70% to 90% of them singletons; the top ten hold approximately 2.1%. The sample comprised peripheral blood. The receptor set was obtained from a woman between 35 and 50 years old who had recovered from COVID-19.

This chain uses TRBV18 with TRBJ2-7, with TRBD2 matching 8 bases. The CDR3 is made up of 16 amino acids. J gave up 5 bases and V 0 bases, and 9 bases lay outside the gene matches. The germline V gene has CDR1 KGHSH and CDR2 LQKENI. This CDR3 reads CASSPPRAGVIDEQYF. CDR3 nucleotides: TGTGCCAGCTCACCACCCAGAGCGGGAGTAATAGACGAGCAGTACTTC.

The V gene is TRBV14, the J gene TRBJ1-2; no clear D gene. Trimming removed 2 bases at V and 7 bases at J, with 14 bases between. This CDR3 spans 14 amino acids. Germline V gene sequence: CDR1 SGHDN, CDR2 FVKESK. CDR3 residues: CASSQTPRFSGYTF. CDR3 DNA sequence: TGTGCCAGCAGCCAAACCCCAAGATTTAGTGGCTACACCTTC.

The rearrangement links TRBV19 to TRBJ2-7, with D possibly TRBD1 on 6 matching bases. This CDR3 comprises 14 residues. V lost 3 bases and J 2 bases, leaving 11 bases between the germline ends. CDR1 and CDR2 from the germline V gene are LNHDA and SQIVND (reference sequence). CDR3 loop: CASSIRDNTYEQYF. In nucleotides, the CDR3 is TGTGCCAGTAGTATCCGGGACAATACCTACGAGCAGTACTTC.

The chain carries TRBV7-2 and TRBJ2-1; 7 bases fit TRBD2. The CDR3 runs 16 residues. Germline V lookup: CDR1 SGHTA, CDR2 FQGNSA. V gave up 7 bases and J gave up 4 bases; unmatched junction bases: 13. The CDR3 sequence is CASTFGSGKGYNEQFF. As DNA, the CDR3 is TGTGCCAGCACCTTTGGGAGCGGGAAAGGGTACAATGAGCAGTTCTTC.

Here the CDR3 DNA reads TGTGCCAGCTCATACGGGGGGCCCACTGAAGCTTTCTTT. As protein: CASSYGGPTEAFF. The V and J genes are TRBV11-2 and TRBJ1-1, with D possibly being TRBD1 (6 bases). This CDR3 is 13 amino acids long. V was trimmed by 8 bases and J by 4 bases, leaving 14 bases between them. CDR1 is SGHAT and CDR2 is FQNNGV in the germline V gene.

On this clone: The sample contains more than one DNA sequence encoding this CDR3. The V and J genes are TRBV3-1 (or the pseudogene TRBV3-2) and TRBJ1-5; D call uncertain. Per germline, CDR1 LGHDT and CDR2 YNNKEL (reference sequence). Between the trimmed V and J ends, which lost 1 base and 3 bases, there was a span of 10 bases. The length of the CDR3 is 15 residues. The CDR3 sequence: CASSQGAGSNQPQHF. The CDR3 bases are TGTGCCAGCAGCCAAGGGGCAGGATCCAATCAGCCCCAGCATTTT.

The chain links TRBV7-9 to TRBJ1-2; D unclear. This CDR3 has 15 residues. The germline V gene encodes CDR1 SEHNR and CDR2 FQNEAQ (reference sequence). Trimming took 1 base from V and 0 from J, leaving 9 bases between them. The CDR3 sequence: CASSLGSGTNYGYTF. DNA of the CDR3: TGTGCCAGCAGCTTAGGATCGGGTACTAACTATGGCTACACCTTC.